A selection of T cell receptor beta chains follows, all from one sample in a study of T-cell reconstitution after alpha-beta-depleted transplantation in children. In TCRdb, the PCR reads were re-called with MiXCR into one record per CDR3 protein. The table shows over 550,000 distinct CDR3 sequences, with roughly a tenth occurring only once. This sample comprised PBMCs from the stem cell graft donor, obtained from the stem cell graft. Source of these receptors: a human donor who donated a stem cell graft to a child with acute myeloid leukemia. Both conserved end residues are trimmed from each CDR3.

TRBJ2-7	TRBV15	ATSRGAGWGYEQY
TRBJ2-7	TRBV7-9	ASTLSGVVSYEQY
TRBJ2-1	TRBV10-3	AIKEASGGNEQF
TRBJ2-5	TRBV6-2/TRBV6-3	ASIRGGNQETQY
TRBJ1-2	TRBV6-5	ASSSPKGQQANYGYT
TRBJ1-1	TRBV19	ASSIRGGWTEAF
TRBJ1-1	TRBV27	ASSLRGGEAF
TRBJ1-4	TRBV20-1	SAEVTVNEKLF
TRBJ2-1	TRBV7-9	ASSLVQNNEQF
TRBJ2-5	TRBV24-1	ATSEGETQY
TRBJ2-3	TRBV24-1	ATSDFVTSGSTDTQY
TRBJ2-5	TRBV9	ASSPVVAGAGETQY
TRBJ2-2	TRBV5-1	ASSLVPSVNNKAGELF